This TCR beta chain was documented in a study of blood T cell repertoires in COVID-19. Study context: In each case, the material was cDNA or gDNA derived from T cells, B-cell-depleted T cells, or PBMCs.

This clone was picked up a small number of times. In the original workflow: Quantification of nucleated cells was approximated via reference gene primer amplification. Here immunoSEQ multiplex PCR was the method, and the copy in TCRdb shows in-frame clones only, minus some. The V and J calls and clone size come from that table; D and trimming were worked out from the DNA. The sample carries more than 300,000 clones, 87% recorded once. The sequenced material came from peripheral blood. The clonotype originates from a woman in her twenties or thirties with COVID-19, enrolled during active disease.

The CDR3 spells CASSPQGGRQPQHF. For the CDR3, the DNA is TGTGCCAGCTCACCACAAGGGGGCCGTCAGCCCCAGCATTTT. The chain couples TRBV18 to TRBJ1-5; TRBD1 matches 7 bases. From germline, CDR1 is KGHSH and CDR2 LQKENI. With 1 base clipped from V and 6 bases from J, the junction kept 3 bases outside the gene matches. The CDR3 has 14 residues.